This T cell receptor beta chain comes out of a study of blood T cell repertoires in COVID-19. As for the study in general: Collection of acute and convalescent COVID-19 samples took place in the United States, Italy and Spain. Sample material is recorded as cDNA or gDNA derived from T cells, B-cell-depleted T cells, or PBMCs.

This clone was recorded once. In the study's own analysis: Amplification from reference gene primers served as the basis for estimated nucleated cell counts. Produced via immunoSEQ multiplex PCR; TCRdb's table is partial and in-frame only. The V and J calls and clone size were taken over from that table, and D and trimming were inferred from the DNA. The data show 70,000 to 95,000 clones, 92% seen once. V was trimmed by 3 bases and J by 12 bases, leaving 15 bases between them. The CDR3 length is 13 residues. Germline V CDR1 and CDR2: LGHDT, YNNKEL (reference sequence). The chain combines TRBV3-1 (or the pseudogene TRBV3-2) with TRBJ2-1; D may be TRBD1 (6 bases). The clonotype was recovered from a woman aged 60 to 75 with active COVID-19. Specimen: peripheral blood. The CDR3 DNA follows: TGTGCCAGCAGCCAGGGACCGGACAGTTGGCAGTTCTTC. Amino acid sequence: CASSQGPDSWQFF.